This T cell receptor beta chain was captured in a study of Graves' ophthalmopathy and Graves' hyperthyroidism. About the study: Peripheral blood was collected at initial diagnosis, before any treatment. Study-wide points: This model predicted ophthalmopathy progression (sensitivity 70% to 71%, specificity about 72%).

There are 14 residues in the CDR3. V lost 8 bases and J lost 7; bases outside the gene matches: 10. Per the germline V gene, CDR1 is MGHRA and CDR2 is YSYEKL. CDR3 regions of TCR beta were amplified from RNA transcripts. The first-round RT-PCR employed HTBI primers together with the Qiagen OneStep RT-PCR kit. A multiplex PCR was then performed as the second round. Via MiXCR, TCRdb re-called the multiplex PCR reads, giving one row per CDR3 protein. The table lists about 740,000 distinct CDR3 sequences, roughly 40% of them singletons. Turning to this clonotype: Its antigen remains unknown.

Other autoimmune diseases, uncontrolled infections, pregnancy and lactation each led to patient exclusion. The PBMCs used were ones drawn from 10 ml of fresh peripheral blood. The rearrangement uses TRBV4-1 and TRBJ2-7; 11 bases agree with TRBD1. Sequencing was carried out using peripheral blood. The receptor was isolated from an adult man with Graves' ophthalmopathy. This chain's CDR3 is CASGRTGGLGEQYF. DNA for the CDR3: TGCGCCAGCGGTCGGACAGGGGGCTTGGGGGAGCAGTACTTC.